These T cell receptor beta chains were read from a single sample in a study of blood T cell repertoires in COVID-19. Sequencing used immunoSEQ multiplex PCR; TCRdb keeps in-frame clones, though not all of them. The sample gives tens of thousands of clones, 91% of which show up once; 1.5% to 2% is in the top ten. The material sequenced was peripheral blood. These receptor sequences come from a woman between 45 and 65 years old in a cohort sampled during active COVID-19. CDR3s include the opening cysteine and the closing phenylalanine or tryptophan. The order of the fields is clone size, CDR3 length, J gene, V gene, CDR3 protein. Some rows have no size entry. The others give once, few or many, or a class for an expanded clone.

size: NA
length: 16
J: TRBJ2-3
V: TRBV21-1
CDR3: CASSPSRDRGCDTQYF

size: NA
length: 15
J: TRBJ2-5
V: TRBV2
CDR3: CASASRGGGGETQYF

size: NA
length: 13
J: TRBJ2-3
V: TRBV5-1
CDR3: CASSLFGGATQYF

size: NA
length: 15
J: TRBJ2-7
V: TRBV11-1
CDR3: CASSSPRRTPAEQYF

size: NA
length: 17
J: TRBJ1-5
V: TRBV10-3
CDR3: CAISEGFGGPSNQPQHF

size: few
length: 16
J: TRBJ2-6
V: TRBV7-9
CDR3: CASTRSGGSGANVLTF

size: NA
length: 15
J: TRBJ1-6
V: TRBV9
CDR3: CASSVDSGSNSPLHF

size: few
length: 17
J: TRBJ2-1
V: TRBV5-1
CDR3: CASSERSGSSSYNEQFF

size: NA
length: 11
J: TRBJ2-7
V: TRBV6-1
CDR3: CASSDFLEQYF

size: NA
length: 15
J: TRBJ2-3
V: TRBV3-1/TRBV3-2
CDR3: CASSQDRLAGVTQYF

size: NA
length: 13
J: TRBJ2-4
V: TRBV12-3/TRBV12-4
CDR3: CASSFGGTNIQYF

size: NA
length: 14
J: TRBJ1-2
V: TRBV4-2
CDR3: CASSQVVAEGGYTF

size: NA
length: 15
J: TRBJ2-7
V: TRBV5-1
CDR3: CASSSRTGGANEQYF

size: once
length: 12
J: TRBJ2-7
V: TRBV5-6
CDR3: CASSLGHSEQYF

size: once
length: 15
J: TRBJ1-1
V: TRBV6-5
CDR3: CASSYGGTLNTEAFF

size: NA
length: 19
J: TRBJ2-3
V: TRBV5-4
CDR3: CASSLPRLAGTPGGNAQYF

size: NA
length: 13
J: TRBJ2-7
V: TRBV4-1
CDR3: CASSQGAHYEQYF

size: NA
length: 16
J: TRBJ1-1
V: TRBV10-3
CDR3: CAISEYPGQGYTEAFF

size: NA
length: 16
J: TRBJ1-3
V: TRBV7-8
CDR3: CASSLAPTVSGNTIYF

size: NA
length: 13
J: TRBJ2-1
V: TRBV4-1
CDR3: CASSQEGEQGKFF

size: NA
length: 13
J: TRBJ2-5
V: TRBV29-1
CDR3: CSALTGGAKTQYF

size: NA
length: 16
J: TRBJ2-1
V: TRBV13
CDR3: CASSLREEGFYNEQFF

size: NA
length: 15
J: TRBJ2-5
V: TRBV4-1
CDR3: CASSKREGYQETQYF

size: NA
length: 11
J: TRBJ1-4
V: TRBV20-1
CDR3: CSARGAGKLFF

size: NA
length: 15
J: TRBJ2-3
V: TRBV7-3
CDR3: CASSLVAGGTDTQYF

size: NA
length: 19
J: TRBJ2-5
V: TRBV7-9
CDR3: CASSLGFLLAGIYRETQYF

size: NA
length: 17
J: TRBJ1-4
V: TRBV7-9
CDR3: CASSSPTGDSQPEKLFF

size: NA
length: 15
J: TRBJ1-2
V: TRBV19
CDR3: CASSISWGGDYGYTF

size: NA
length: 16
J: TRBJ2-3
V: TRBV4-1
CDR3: CASSLGLAGGTDTQYF

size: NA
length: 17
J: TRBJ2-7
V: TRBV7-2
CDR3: CASSLEGLAGGSYEQYF

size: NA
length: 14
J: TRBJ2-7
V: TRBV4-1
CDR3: CASSRRTGSYEQYF

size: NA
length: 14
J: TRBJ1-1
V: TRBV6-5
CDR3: CASRTGQGNTEAFF

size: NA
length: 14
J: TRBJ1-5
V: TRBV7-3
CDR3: CASSLTSGNQPQHF

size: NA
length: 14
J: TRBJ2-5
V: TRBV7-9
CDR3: CASSLGTGVETQYF

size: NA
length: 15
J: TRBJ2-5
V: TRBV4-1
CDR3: CASSLGTEYQETQYF

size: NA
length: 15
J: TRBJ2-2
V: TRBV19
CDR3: CASSMLGGATGELFF

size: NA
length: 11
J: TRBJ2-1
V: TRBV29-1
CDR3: CSVVFYNEQFF

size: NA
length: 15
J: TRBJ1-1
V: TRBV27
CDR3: CASRRPGQLNTEAFF

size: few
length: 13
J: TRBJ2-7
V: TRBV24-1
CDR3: CATSKTGLYEQYF

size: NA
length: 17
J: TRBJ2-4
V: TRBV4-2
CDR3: CASSPGNRYLAKNIQYF